This T cell receptor beta chain was obtained from a study of early T cells in non-severe SARS-CoV-2 infection. Whole-study results and caveats: The study's VDJdb matching favored anti-spike CD8 responses and missed private and CD4 specificities.

Trimming shortened V by 3 bases and J by 0 bases, and 5 bases separated the two germline ends. This CDR3 is built from 13 residues. This clonotype was observed at least ten times. Antigen: not known. In TCRdb, the 5' RACE reads were re-called with MiXCR into one record per CDR3 protein. The sample records roughly 40,000 distinct CDR3 sequences, 5% to 6.5% being singletons. The clonotype originates from an adult who was a healthcare worker with PCR-confirmed SARS-CoV-2 infection or an uninfected control (not recorded which). The chain uses TRBV12-3 or TRBV12-4 and TRBJ1-2; D not resolved. The sample consisted of whole blood, taken at baseline. CDR3 DNA: TGTGCCAGCAGTTTGAATCCTAACTATGGCTACACCTTC. It yields the protein CASSLNPNYGYTF.